Each of the 6 T cell receptor beta chains below was sequenced from the same sample in a study of beta chain features in type 1 diabetes. The study's findings and limits: Patients with Type 1 diabetes showed moderately but significantly shorter TCRB CDR3s in all four CD4+ subsets.

All of the isolated RNA was reverse transcribed, so expressed TCRB transcripts were sequenced. Generated by immunoSEQ multiplex PCR, the TCRdb table keeps only in-frame clones and is missing some. The sample shows about 170,000 clones, approximately 7.8% of them seen only once. Which antigens these TCRs recognize remains unknown. Source material: central memory CD4+ T cells from blood. All receptors come from a middle-aged woman with type 1 diabetes.

The V and J genes are TRBV6-5 and TRBJ2-7; 10 bases match TRBD1. Germline V gives CDR1 MNHEY, CDR2 SVGAGI. This CDR3 spans 14 amino acids. With V trimmed by 7 bases and J by 7 bases, 10 bases remained unmatched. CDR3 sequence: CASTPDRGRWEQYF. CDR3 nucleotides: TGTGCCAGCACCCCAGACAGGGGGCGGTGGGAGCAGTACTTC.

This clone was observed a handful of times. The chain links TRBV9 to TRBJ2-1, with D possibly TRBD2 on 6 matching bases. V was shortened by 5 bases and J by 4 bases, with 13 bases between the two germline ends. The CDR3 is 14 amino acids. Germline V gene lookup returns CDR1 SGDLS and CDR2 YYNGEE. This chain's CDR3 is CASSFIAEYNEQFF. DNA of the CDR3: TGTGCCAGCAGTTTCATAGCGGAATACAATGAGCAGTTCTTC.

This clone was picked up a small number of times. The V call is TRBV7-2, the J call TRBJ1-5, with D possibly TRBD1 on 6 matching bases. V was cut by 6 bases and J by 0 bases, with 12 bases left in between. The CDR3 extends over 15 amino acids. The germline gives CDR1 SGHTA, CDR2 FQGNSA. CDR3 DNA: TGTGCCAGCAGTCGGGGGGCAAATAGCAATCAGCCCCAGCATTTT. Translated, it gives CASSRGANSNQPQHF.

The CDR3 protein is CASSGGLAGGFTDTQYF. CDR3 DNA sequence: TGTGCCAGCAGCGGGGGACTAGCGGGGGGCTTCACAGATACGCAGTATTTT. The genes are TRBV5-6 and TRBJ2-3, with 15 bases identical to TRBD2. Germline loops: CDR1 SGHDT, CDR2 YYEEEE. This CDR3 is 17 amino acids long. V trimming: 4 bases; J trimming: 2 bases; junction bases outside the gene matches: 5. The whole variable domain, filled in from reference TRBV5-6 and TRBJ2-3, reads DAGVTQSPTHLIKTRGQQVTLRCSPKSGHDTVSWYQQALGQGPQFIFQYYEEEERQRGNFPDRFSGHQFPNYSSELNVNALLLGDSALYLCASSGGLAGGFTDTQYFGPGTRLTVL.

This chain connects TRBV2 to TRBJ1-6, with 7 bases lining up with TRBD1. Germline V gene sequence: CDR1 SNHLY, CDR2 FYNNEI. CDR3 size: 14 residues. V was pared by 6 bases and J by 7 bases, with 6 bases of the junction left unmatched. This CDR3 is CASRLTGANSPLHF. Written as DNA, the CDR3 is TGTGCCAGCAGACTTACAGGGGCGAATTCACCCCTCCACTTT.

The chain is built from TRBV14 and TRBJ2-1; 11 nucleotides align to TRBD2. Germline CDR1 is SGHDN and CDR2 is FVKESK. The ends lost 1 base at V and 6 bases at J; junction bases unmatched: 2. The CDR3 length is 15 residues. This chain's CDR3 is CASSQVAGGPNEQFF. CDR3 in DNA: TGTGCCAGCAGCCAAGTAGCGGGAGGGCCCAATGAGCAGTTCTTC. The full variable domain, its missing parts supplied by reference TRBV14 and TRBJ2-1, is EAGVTQFPSHSVIEKGQTVTLRCDPISGHDNLYWYRRVMGKEIKFLLHFVKESKQDESGMPNNRFLAERTGGTYSTLKVQPAELEDSGVYFCASSQVAGGPNEQFFGPGTRLTVL.